Reported below is one TCR beta chain. This record comes from a study of blood T cell repertoires in COVID-19. Participant-reported clinical history was the basis for cohort assignment. Repertoires were generated with immunoSEQ multiplex PCR, while TCRdb's copy carries only in-frame clones and drops some. The sample has some 460,000 clones, 70% to 90% seen once. CDR1 and CDR2 (germline): SEHNR, FQNEAQ (reference sequence). V lost 1 base to trimming and J lost 6 bases, with 15 bases between them. This CDR3 region has 15 residues. This receptor was taken from a woman under 30 with acute COVID-19. This sequence joins TRBV7-9 and TRBJ1-2; tentative D call: TRBD1 (5 bases). Input material: PBMCs or T cells enriched from blood (not recorded which). CDR3 sequence: CASSLDPGFGHGYTF. The CDR3 DNA sequence: TGTGCCAGCAGCTTAGATCCAGGGTTCGGCCATGGCTACACCTTC.